Sequencing of this TCR beta chain was carried out in a study of response to subunit inactivated influenza vaccine. The CDR3 covers 15 residues. Germline CDR1 SGHVS, CDR2 FQNEAQ. V shed 6 bases and J shed 4 bases, with 15 bases lying between them. TCRdb re-analysed the RT-PCR reads in MiXCR, keeping a single row per CDR3 protein. The sample lists 150,000 to 200,000 distinct CDR3 sequences; 12% were seen once. The same data also went into a second study, on T cells expressing NK-cell markers. That study adds: What made the TCR beta cDNA was 5'RACE template switching with UMIs. The leading position in the CD3+CD56-NKG2C+ fraction of a handful of donors also went to these clonotypes.

The sequenced sample was CD8+ T cells sorted from PBMCs, obtained 11 to 12 days after vaccination. The origin of this receptor is a man in his fifties who received an inactivated influenza vaccine. The chain is built from TRBV7-8 and TRBJ2-2; TRBD1 might be the D (5 bases). Here the CDR3 reads CASSTLGRTTGELFF. Here the CDR3 DNA reads TGTGCCAGCAGTACCCTGGGGCGTACCACCGGGGAGCTGTTTTTT.